The present T cell receptor (beta chain) was sequenced within a study of shared clonotypes between healthy human individuals. CDR1 and CDR2 (germline): MNHEY, SVGAGI. The CDR3 totals 13 residues. The V end was cut by 0 bases, the J end by 9 bases, with 9 bases between. Generated by immunoSEQ multiplex PCR, the TCRdb table keeps only in-frame clones and is missing some. The table includes about 1 million clones, around four fifths detected once. Study-wide findings and caveats: Across a few donors, naive CD4 shared 5% to 6%, naive CD8 less than 4%, memory CD4 less than 2.5%, memory CD8 more than 0.35%.

Note on this clone: Its antigen is unknown.

This chain uses TRBV6-5 with TRBJ2-1, with a possible D match to TRBD2 (7 bases). The clonotype originates from a man aged 18 to 35 in good health. The sample taken for sequencing was memory CD4+ T cells sorted from blood. Subset: CD45RA-negative fraction. Here the CDR3 DNA reads TGTGCCAGCAGTTACTCCGGGGGGCTTGAGCAGTTCTTC. Residues: CASSYSGGLEQFF.